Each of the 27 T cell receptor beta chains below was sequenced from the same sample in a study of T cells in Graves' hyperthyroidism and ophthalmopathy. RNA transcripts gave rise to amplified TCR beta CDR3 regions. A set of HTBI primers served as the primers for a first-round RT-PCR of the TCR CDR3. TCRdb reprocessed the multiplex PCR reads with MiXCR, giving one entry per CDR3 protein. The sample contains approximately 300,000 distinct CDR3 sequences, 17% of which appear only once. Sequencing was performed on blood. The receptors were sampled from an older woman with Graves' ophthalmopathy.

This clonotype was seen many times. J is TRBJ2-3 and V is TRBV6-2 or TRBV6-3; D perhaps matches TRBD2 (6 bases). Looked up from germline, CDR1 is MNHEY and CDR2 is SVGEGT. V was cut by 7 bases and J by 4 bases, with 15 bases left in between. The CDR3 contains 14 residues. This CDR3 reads CASKTGGDPDTQYF. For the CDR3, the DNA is TGTGCCAGCAAAACCGGGGGTGACCCAGATACGCAGTATTTT.

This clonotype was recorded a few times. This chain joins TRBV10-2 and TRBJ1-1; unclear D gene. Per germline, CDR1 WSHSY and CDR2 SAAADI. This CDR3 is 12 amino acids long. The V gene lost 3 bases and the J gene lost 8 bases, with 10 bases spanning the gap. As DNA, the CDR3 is TGCGCCAGCAGTGAAAGGTTTCGGGAAGCTTTCTTT. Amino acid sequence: CASSERFREAFF.

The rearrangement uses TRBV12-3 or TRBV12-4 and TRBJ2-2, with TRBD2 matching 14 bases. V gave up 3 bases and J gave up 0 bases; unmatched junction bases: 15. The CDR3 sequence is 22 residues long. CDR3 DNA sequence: TGTGCCAGCAGTTTTACCGACTGGACTAGCGGGGGGCTCCAACCGAACACCGGGGAGCTGTTTTTT. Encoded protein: CASSFTDWTSGGLQPNTGELFF.

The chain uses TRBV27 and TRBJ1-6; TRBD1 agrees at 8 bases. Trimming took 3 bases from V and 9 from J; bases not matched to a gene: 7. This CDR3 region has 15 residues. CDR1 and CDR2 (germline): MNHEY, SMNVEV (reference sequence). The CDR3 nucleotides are TGTGCCAGCAGTTTTACAGGGGGGGATGGTTCACCCCTCCACTTT. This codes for CASSFTGGDGSPLHF.

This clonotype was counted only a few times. CDR3 DNA: TGTGCCAGCAGCCAAGGGGGCCGCGGGACAGGGTCTTACGAGCAGTACTTC. This codes for CASSQGGRGTGSYEQYF. V is TRBV7-8 and J is TRBJ2-7; 9 bases are shared with TRBD1. CDR3 length equals 17 residues. In germline, CDR1 is SGHVS, CDR2 FQNEAQ. V gave up 5 bases and J gave up 4 bases; unmatched junction bases: 15.

CDR3: CSARGTADATNEKLFF. The CDR3 DNA reads TGCAGTGCTAGAGGGACAGCAGATGCAACTAATGAAAAACTGTTTTTT. The rearrangement uses TRBV20-1 and TRBJ1-4; possibly TRBD1 for D (6 bases). Germline CDR1 is DFQATT and CDR2 is SNEGSKA (reference sequence). The CDR3 covers 16 residues. V was clipped by 1 base and J by 0 bases, with 12 bases between them.

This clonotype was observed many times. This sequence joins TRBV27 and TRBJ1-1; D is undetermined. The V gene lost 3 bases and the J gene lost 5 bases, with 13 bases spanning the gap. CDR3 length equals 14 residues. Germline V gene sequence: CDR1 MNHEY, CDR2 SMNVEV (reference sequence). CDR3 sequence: CASSFLGLGTEAFF. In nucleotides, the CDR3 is TGTGCCAGCAGTTTCTTAGGGTTGGGAACTGAAGCTTTCTTT.

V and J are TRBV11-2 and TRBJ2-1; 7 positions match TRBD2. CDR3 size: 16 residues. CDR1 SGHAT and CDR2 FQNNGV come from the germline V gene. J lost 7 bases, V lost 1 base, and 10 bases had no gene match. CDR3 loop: CASSLGLAAGRNEQFF. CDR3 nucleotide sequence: TGTGCCAGCAGCTTAGGGCTAGCGGCTGGAAGGAATGAGCAGTTCTTC.

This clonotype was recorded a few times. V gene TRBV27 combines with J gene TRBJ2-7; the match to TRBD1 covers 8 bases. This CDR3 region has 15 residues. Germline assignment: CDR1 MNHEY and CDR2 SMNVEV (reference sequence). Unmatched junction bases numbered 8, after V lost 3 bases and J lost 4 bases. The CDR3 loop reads CASSFNLGQEYEQYF. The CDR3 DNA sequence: TGTGCCAGCAGTTTCAACCTGGGACAGGAATACGAGCAGTACTTC.

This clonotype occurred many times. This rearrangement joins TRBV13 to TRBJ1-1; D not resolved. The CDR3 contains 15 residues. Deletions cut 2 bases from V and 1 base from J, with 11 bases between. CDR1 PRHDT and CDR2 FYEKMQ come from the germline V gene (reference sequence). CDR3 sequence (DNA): TGTGCCAGCAGCTTACGTTCCCTGAGGAACACTGAAGCTTTCTTT. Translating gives CASSLRSLRNTEAFF.

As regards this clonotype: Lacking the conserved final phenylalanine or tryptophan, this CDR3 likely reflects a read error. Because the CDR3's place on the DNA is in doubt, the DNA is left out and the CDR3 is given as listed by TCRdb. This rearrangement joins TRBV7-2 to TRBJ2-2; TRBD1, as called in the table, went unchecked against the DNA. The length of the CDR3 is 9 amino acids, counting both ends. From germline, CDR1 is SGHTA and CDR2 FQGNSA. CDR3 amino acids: CASSFYRGQ.

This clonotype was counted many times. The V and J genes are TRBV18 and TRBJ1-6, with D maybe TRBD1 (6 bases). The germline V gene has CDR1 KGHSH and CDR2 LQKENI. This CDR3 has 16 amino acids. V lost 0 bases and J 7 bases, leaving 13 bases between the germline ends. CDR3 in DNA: TGTGCCAGCTCACCACCGAGCCAGGGGTCGAATTCACCCCTCCACTTT. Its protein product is CASSPPSQGSNSPLHF.

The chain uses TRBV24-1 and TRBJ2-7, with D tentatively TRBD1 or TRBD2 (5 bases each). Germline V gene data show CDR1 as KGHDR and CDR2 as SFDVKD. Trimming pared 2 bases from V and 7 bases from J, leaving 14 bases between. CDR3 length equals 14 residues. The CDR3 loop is CATSDWTKPGEQYF. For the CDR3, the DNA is TGTGCCACCAGTGATTGGACAAAACCGGGGGAGCAGTACTTC.

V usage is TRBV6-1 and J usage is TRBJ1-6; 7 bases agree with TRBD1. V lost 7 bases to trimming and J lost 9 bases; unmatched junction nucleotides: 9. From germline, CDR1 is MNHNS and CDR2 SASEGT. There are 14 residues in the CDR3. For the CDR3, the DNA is TGTGCCAGCACGTCCGAGACAGGGATTTCACCCCTCCACTTT. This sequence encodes CASTSETGISPLHF.

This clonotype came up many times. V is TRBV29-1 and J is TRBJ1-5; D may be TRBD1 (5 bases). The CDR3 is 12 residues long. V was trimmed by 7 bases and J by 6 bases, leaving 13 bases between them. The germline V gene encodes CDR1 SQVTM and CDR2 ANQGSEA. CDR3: CSDGLGGQPQHF. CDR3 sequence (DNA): TGCAGCGACGGCCTTGGGGGTCAGCCCCAGCATTTT.

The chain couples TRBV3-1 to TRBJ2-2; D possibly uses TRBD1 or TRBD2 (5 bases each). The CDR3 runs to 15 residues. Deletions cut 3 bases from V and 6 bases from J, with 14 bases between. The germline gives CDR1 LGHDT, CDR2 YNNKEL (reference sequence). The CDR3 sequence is CASSHFGTASGELFF. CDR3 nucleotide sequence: TGTGCCAGCAGCCATTTTGGGACCGCGTCCGGGGAGCTGTTTTTT.

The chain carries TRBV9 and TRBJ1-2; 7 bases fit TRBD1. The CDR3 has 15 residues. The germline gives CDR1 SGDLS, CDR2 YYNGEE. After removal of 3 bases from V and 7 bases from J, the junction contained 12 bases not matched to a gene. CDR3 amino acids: CASSAGHDRDGGYTF. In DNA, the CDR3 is TGTGCCAGCAGCGCGGGACATGACAGGGATGGTGGCTACACCTTC.

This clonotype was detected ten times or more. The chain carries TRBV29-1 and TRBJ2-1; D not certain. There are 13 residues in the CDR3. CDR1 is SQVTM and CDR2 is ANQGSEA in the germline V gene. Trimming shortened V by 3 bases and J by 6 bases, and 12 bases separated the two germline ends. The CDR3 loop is CSVDHRESNEQFF. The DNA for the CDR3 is TGCAGCGTTGATCATAGGGAATCCAATGAGCAGTTCTTC.

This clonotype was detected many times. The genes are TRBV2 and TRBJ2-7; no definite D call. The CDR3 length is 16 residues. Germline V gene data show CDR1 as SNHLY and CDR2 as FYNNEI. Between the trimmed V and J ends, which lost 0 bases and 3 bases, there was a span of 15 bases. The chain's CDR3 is CASSEARGELGYEQYF. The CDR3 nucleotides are TGTGCCAGCAGTGAAGCGCGCGGCGAGCTAGGCTACGAGCAGTACTTC.

The CDR3 DNA reads TGTGCCAGTAGTATTTCGGACCAGGGCTCCTACAATGAGCAGTTCTTC. Residues: CASSISDQGSYNEQFF. The rearrangement links TRBV19 to TRBJ2-1; TRBD1 might be the D (5 bases). Germline values: CDR1 LNHDA, CDR2 SQIVND (reference sequence). The V and J ends lost 3 bases and 0 bases respectively, with 12 bases between them. The CDR3 has 16 amino acids. Based on the CDR3 plus reference TRBV19 and TRBJ2-1, the full variable domain is DGGITQSPKYLFRKEGQNVTLSCEQNLNHDAMYWYRQDPGQGLRLIYYSQIVNDFQKGDIAEGYSVSREKKESFPLTVTSAQKNPTAFYLCASSISDQGSYNEQFFGPGTRLTVL.

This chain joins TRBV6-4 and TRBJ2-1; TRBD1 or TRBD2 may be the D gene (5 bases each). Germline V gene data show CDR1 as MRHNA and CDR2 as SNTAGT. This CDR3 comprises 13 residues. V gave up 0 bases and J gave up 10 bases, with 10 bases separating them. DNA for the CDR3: TGTGCCAGCAGTGACTCGGGGACGGGGGAGCAGTTCTTC. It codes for CASSDSGTGEQFF.

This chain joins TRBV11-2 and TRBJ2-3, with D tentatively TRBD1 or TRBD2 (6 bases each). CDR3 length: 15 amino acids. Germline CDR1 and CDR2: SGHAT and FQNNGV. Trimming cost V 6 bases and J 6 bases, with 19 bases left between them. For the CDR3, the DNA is TGTGCCAGCAGTTACAGGGACTCCACCTGGGATACGCAGTATTTT. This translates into CASSYRDSTWDTQYF. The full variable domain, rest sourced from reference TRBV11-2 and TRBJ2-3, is EAGVAQSPRYKIIEKRQSVAFWCNPISGHATLYWYQQILGQGPKLLIQFQNNGVVDDSQLPKDRFSAERLKGVDSTLKIQPAKLEDSAVYLCASSYRDSTWDTQYFGPGTRLTVL.

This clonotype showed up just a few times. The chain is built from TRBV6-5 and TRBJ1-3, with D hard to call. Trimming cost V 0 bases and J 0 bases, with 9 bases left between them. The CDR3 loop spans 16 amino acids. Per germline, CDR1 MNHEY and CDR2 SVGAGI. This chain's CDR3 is CASSYSRPSSGNTIYF. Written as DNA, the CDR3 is TGTGCCAGCAGTTACTCCAGGCCGAGCTCTGGAAACACCATATATTTT.

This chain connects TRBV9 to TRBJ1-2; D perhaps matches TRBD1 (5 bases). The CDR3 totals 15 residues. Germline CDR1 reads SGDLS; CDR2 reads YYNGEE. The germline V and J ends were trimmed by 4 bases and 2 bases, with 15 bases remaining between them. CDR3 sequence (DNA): TGTGCCAGCAGCCCCCTCGGACACGTCAACTATGGCTACACCTTC. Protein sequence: CASSPLGHVNYGYTF.

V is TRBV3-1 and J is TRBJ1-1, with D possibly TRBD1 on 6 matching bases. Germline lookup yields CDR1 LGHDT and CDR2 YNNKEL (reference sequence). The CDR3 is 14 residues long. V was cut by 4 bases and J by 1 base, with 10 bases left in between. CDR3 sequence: CASSLPGENTEAFF. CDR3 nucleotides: TGTGCCAGCAGCCTCCCAGGGGAGAACACTGAAGCTTTCTTT.

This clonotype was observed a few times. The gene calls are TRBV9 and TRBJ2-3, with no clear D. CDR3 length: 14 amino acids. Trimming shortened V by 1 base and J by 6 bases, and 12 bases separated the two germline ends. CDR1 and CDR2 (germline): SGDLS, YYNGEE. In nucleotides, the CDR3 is TGTGCCAGCAGCGTAATCCCCGGTGAGGATACGCAGTATTTT. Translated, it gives CASSVIPGEDTQYF. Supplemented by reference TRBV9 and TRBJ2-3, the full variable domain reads DSGVTQTPKHLITATGQRVTLRCSPRSGDLSVYWYQQSLDQGLQFLIQYYNGEERAKGNILERFSAQQFPDLHSELNLSSLELGDSALYFCASSVIPGEDTQYFGPGTRLTVL.

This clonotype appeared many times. CDR3 protein: CASSSGQGGDTQYF. The CDR3 nucleotides read TGTGCCAGCAGCTCTGGACAAGGTGGGGATACGCAGTATTTT. The chain couples TRBV11-2 to TRBJ2-3; D may be TRBD1 (5 bases). Trimming cost V 4 bases and J 6 bases, with 14 bases left between them. This CDR3 is built from 14 residues. Germline V gives CDR1 SGHAT, CDR2 FQNNGV. The full variable domain, completed using reference TRBV11-2 and TRBJ2-3, is EAGVAQSPRYKIIEKRQSVAFWCNPISGHATLYWYQQILGQGPKLLIQFQNNGVVDDSQLPKDRFSAERLKGVDSTLKIQPAKLEDSAVYLCASSSGQGGDTQYFGPGTRLTVL.